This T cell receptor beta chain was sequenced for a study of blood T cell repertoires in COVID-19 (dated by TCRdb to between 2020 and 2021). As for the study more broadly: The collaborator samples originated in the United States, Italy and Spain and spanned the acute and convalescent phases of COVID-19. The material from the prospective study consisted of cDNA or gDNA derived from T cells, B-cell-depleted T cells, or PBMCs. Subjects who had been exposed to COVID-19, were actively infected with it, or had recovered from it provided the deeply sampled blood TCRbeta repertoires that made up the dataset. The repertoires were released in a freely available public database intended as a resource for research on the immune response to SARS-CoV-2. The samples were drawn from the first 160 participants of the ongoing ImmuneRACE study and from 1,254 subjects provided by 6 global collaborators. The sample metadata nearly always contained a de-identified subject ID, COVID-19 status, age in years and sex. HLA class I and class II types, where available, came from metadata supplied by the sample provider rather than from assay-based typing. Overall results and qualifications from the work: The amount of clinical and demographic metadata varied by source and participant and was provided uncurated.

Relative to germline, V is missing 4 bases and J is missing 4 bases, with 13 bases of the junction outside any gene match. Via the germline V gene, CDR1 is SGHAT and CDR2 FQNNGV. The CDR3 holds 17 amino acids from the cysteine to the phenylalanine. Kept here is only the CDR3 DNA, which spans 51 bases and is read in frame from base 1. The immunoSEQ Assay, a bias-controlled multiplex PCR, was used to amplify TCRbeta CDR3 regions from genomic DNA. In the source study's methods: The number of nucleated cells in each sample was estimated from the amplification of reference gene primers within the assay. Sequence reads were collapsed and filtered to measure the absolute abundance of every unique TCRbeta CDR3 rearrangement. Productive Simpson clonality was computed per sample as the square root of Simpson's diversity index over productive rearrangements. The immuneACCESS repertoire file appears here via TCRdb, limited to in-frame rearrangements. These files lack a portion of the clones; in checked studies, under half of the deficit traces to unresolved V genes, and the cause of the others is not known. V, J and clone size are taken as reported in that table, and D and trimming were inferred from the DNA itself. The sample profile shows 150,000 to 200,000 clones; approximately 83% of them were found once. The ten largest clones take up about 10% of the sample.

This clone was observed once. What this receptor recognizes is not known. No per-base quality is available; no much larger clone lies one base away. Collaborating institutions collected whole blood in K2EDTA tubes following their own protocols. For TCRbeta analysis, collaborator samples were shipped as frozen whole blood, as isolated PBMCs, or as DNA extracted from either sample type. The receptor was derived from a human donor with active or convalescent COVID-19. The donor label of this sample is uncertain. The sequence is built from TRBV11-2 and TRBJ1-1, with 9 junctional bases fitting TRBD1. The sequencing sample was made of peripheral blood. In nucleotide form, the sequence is TGTGCCAGCAGCTCCTCCGGGACAGGGTGGGTAGCCACTGAAGCTTTCTTT. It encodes CASSSSGTGWVATEAFF.